This T cell receptor (beta chain) derives from a study of OX40 agonist ivuxolimab in advanced cancers. Germline V gene lookup returns CDR1 MNHEY and CDR2 SMNVEV (reference sequence). V trimming: 6 bases; J trimming: 4 bases; junction bases outside the gene matches: 4. The CDR3 consists of 13 residues. Clones were sequenced by immunoSEQ multiplex PCR, and TCRdb holds only the in-frame ones, with some missing. The sample has 50,000 or so clones; approximately 92% are singletons. The sequencing here drew on CD4+ or CD8+ T cells sorted from blood, taken in a trial of the OX40 agonist ivuxolimab. V is TRBV27 and J is TRBJ2-5; 8 bases are shared with TRBD2. The TCR was taken from an adult with an advanced solid tumor such as melanoma, head and neck, liver or kidney cancer. CDR3 coding DNA: TGTGCCAGCAGGTCTAGCGGGTTAGAGACCCAGTACTTC. Residues: CASRSSGLETQYF.